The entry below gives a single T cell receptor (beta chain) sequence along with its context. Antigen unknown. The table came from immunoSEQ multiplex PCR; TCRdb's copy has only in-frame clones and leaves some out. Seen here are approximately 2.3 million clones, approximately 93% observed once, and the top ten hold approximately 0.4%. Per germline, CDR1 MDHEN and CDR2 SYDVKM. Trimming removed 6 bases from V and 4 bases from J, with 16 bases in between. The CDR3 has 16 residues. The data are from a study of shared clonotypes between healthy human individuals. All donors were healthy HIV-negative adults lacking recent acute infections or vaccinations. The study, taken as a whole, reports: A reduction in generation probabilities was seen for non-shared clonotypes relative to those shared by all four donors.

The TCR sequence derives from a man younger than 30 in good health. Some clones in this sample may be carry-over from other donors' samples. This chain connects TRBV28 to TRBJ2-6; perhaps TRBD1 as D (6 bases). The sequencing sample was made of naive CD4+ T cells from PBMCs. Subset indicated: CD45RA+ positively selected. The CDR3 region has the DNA TGTGCCAGCAGGGATACAGGGTTGAGCGGGGCCAACGTCCTGACTTTC. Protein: CASRDTGLSGANVLTF. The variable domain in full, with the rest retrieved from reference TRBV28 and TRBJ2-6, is DVKVTQSSRYLVKRTGEKVFLECVQDMDHENMFWYRQDPGLGLRLIYFSYDVKMKEKGDIPEGYSVSREKKERFSLILESASTNQTSMYLCASRDTGLSGANVLTFGAGSRLTVL.